The 18 T cell receptor beta chains in this list originate from one sample, sequenced in a study of control samples from healthy donors and cancer patients. The assay was immunoSEQ multiplex PCR, and TCRdb's table has in-frame clones only and misses some. This sample has 120,000 or so clones; 80% to 90% occur once, and the top ten carry more than 8%. The sample consisted of blood. These receptor sequences come from a man aged 40-49 years in good health.

This chain links TRBV24-1 with TRBJ2-3; TRBD1 matches 8 bases. V lost 3 bases and J lost 5; bases outside the gene matches: 3. Germline V gene lookup returns CDR1 KGHDR and CDR2 SFDVKD. The CDR3 contains 14 residues. CDR3 DNA: TGTGCCACCAGTGATGGGACAGGAGGAGATACGCAGTATTTT. Its translation: CATSDGTGGDTQYF.

This clone was seen just once. The chain carries TRBV27 and TRBJ1-1, with 9 bases that match TRBD1. Trimming cost V 5 bases and J 3 bases; bases outside gene matches: 10. The CDR3 length is 16 residues. Germline values: CDR1 MNHEY, CDR2 SMNVEV (reference sequence). DNA for the CDR3: TGTGCCAGCAGTCCCTACAGGGGGCGTGCAGACACTGAAGCTTTCTTT. Its translation: CASSPYRGRADTEAFF.

V is TRBV28 and J is TRBJ1-3; 7 positions agree with TRBD1. The CDR3 runs to 17 residues. After removal of 4 bases from V and 0 bases from J, the junction contained 9 bases not matched to a gene. The germline gives CDR1 MDHEN, CDR2 SYDVKM. In nucleotides, the CDR3 is TGTGCCAGCAGTTCGGGACAGACCCTACACTCTGGAAACACCATATATTTT. Its translation is CASSSGQTLHSGNTIYF. Looking up the rest from reference TRBV28 and TRBJ1-3 gives the full variable domain: DVKVTQSSRYLVKRTGEKVFLECVQDMDHENMFWYRQDPGLGLRLIYFSYDVKMKEKGDIPEGYSVSREKKERFSLILESASTNQTSMYLCASSSGQTLHSGNTIYFGEGSWLTVV.

J is TRBJ1-1 and V is TRBV9; tentatively, D is TRBD1 (5 bases). The length of the CDR3 is 16 residues. CDR1 is SGDLS, CDR2 YYNGEE, per germline. V was pared by 10 bases and J by 4 bases, with 26 bases between. The CDR3: CASSPLHREGSTEAFF. The CDR3 DNA follows: TGTGCCTCTAGCCCACTTCACCGGGAGGGGAGCACTGAAGCTTTCTTT.

The J gene is TRBJ1-6, the V gene TRBV30; 9 bases are a match to TRBD1. The J segment lost 9 bases and the V segment lost 0 bases, leaving 3 bases of the junction unmatched. The germline CDR1 and CDR2 sequences are GTSNPN and SVGIG (reference sequence). This CDR3 is built from 14 residues. The CDR3 nucleotides read TGTGCCTGGAGTGTTGGGACAGGGCGTTCACCCCTCCACTTT. It yields the protein CAWSVGTGRSPLHF.

This chain connects TRBV21-1 to TRBJ2-7; TRBD1 was called by the table and not checked on the DNA. TRBV21-1 is assigned pseudogene status. The CDR3 sequence is 13 residues long. The CDR3 protein is CARRTDQPYEQYF. The CDR3 DNA reads TGTGCCAGAAGGACAGACCAACCCTACGAGCAGTACTTC.

Comments on this clone: Relative to the germline gene, one junction end is altered; a read error may explain this. J is TRBJ2-1 and V is TRBV4-3; 10 positions match TRBD2. Germline V gene sequence: CDR1 LGHNA, CDR2 YSLEER. This CDR3 has 16 residues. The CDR3 region has the DNA TGCGCCAGCAGCCCCCAGGTCCAAGCGGGGGGGCTTTTCGAGGTCTTC. Its protein product is CASSPQVQAGGLFEVF.

The chain employs TRBV5-1 and TRBJ2-4; the D call may be TRBD1 or TRBD2 (6 bases each). V dropped 0 bases and J dropped 1 base, with 11 bases sitting between them. Germline lookup yields CDR1 SGHRS and CDR2 YFSETQ. The CDR3 extends over 16 amino acids. This CDR3 reads CASSLAGAGAKNIQYF. CDR3 in DNA: TGCGCCAGCAGCTTGGCGGGGGCCGGGGCCAAAAACATTCAGTACTTC.

CDR3 bases: TGTGCCAGCAGCTTAGGAGGGGGCTCCGGGGAGCTGTTTTTT. This sequence encodes CASSLGGGSGELFF. The genes are TRBV7-2 and TRBJ2-2; TRBD1 matches at 7 bases. The CDR3 is 14 amino acids. Germline CDR1 SGHTA, CDR2 FQGNSA. V gave up 1 base and J gave up 6 bases; unmatched junction bases: 2.

J is TRBJ2-3 and V is TRBV24-1, with 7 bases that match TRBD1. Germline loops: CDR1 KGHDR, CDR2 SFDVKD. The trim removed 4 bases at V and 2 bases at J, leaving 8 bases unmatched. This CDR3 is 16 amino acids long. CDR3 DNA sequence: TGTGCCACCAGTGAGGAGACAGGGTCCTACACAGATACGCAGTATTTT. Amino acids: CATSEETGSYTDTQYF.

This clone was seen a handful of times. J is TRBJ2-7 and V is TRBV7-6; D remains unclear. The CDR3 is 12 residues long. Trimming removed 5 bases at V and 2 bases at J, with 7 bases between. Germline CDR1 SGHVS, CDR2 FNYEAQ. The CDR3 sequence is CASSPSTYEQYF. The CDR3 DNA reads as TGTGCCAGCAGCCCAAGCACCTACGAGCAGTACTTC.

V usage is TRBV6-4 and J usage is TRBJ2-7; D call uncertain. V lost 5 bases to trimming and J lost 4 bases, with 12 bases between them. The CDR3 runs to 13 residues. The germline V gene has CDR1 MRHNA and CDR2 SNTAGT. The DNA for the CDR3 is TGTGCCAGCAGTTTCGCCCCGGGTTACGAGCAGTACTTC. Protein: CASSFAPGYEQYF.

The chain uses TRBV5-4 and TRBJ2-5; 8 nucleotides match TRBD2. The CDR3 runs 16 residues. The trim removed 6 bases at V and 4 bases at J, leaving 14 bases unmatched. Germline CDR1 SGHNT, CDR2 YYREEE (reference sequence). This CDR3 is CASTYTGLVKGETQYF. The CDR3 coding sequence is TGTGCCAGCACCTATACGGGACTAGTGAAGGGAGAGACCCAGTACTTC.

J is TRBJ2-2 and V is TRBV27; TRBD1 matches at 8 bases. The CDR3 runs to 14 residues. Germline V CDR1 and CDR2: MNHEY, SMNVEV (reference sequence). V was pared by 2 bases and J by 7 bases, with 3 bases of the junction left unmatched. CDR3 region: CASSLGQGDGELFF. The CDR3 DNA sequence: TGTGCCAGCAGTTTAGGACAGGGTGACGGGGAGCTGTTTTTT.

This chain connects TRBV7-3 to TRBJ2-3; D unclear. The V gene lost 5 bases and the J gene lost 0 bases, with 9 bases spanning the gap. Germline V gene data show CDR1 as SGHTA and CDR2 as FQGTGA. The CDR3 covers 14 residues. CDR3: CASSPPGSTDTQYF. CDR3 DNA sequence: TGTGCCAGCAGCCCCCCCGGCAGCACAGATACGCAGTATTTT.

The chain links TRBV6-5 to TRBJ1-1; D remains unclear. Trimming stripped 6 bases from V and 1 base from J, with 12 bases between. CDR3 length: 14 amino acids. Germline V gene data show CDR1 as MNHEY and CDR2 as SVGAGI. CDR3 nucleotide sequence: TGTGCCAGCAGCTCAAGGACGGGGAACACTGAAGCTTTCTTT. This gives the protein CASSSRTGNTEAFF.

The chain combines TRBV27 with TRBJ1-5; D gene ambiguous. The germline V gene has CDR1 MNHEY and CDR2 SMNVEV (reference sequence). Between the trimmed V and J ends, which lost 7 bases and 3 bases, there was a span of 19 bases. The CDR3 extends over 16 amino acids. The CDR3, as DNA: TGTGCCAGCACCCCCTTAGGCCACAGCGACAATCAGCCCCAGCATTTT. It codes for CASTPLGHSDNQPQHF.

This rearrangement joins TRBV5-1 to TRBJ2-5; no clear D gene. The V and J ends lost 4 bases and 4 bases respectively, with 17 bases between them. From germline, CDR1 is SGHRS and CDR2 YFSETQ. This CDR3 spans 15 amino acids. The CDR3 is CASSPSANPTETQYF. The CDR3 DNA reads as TGCGCCAGCAGCCCCTCGGCCAACCCCACAGAGACCCAGTACTTC.